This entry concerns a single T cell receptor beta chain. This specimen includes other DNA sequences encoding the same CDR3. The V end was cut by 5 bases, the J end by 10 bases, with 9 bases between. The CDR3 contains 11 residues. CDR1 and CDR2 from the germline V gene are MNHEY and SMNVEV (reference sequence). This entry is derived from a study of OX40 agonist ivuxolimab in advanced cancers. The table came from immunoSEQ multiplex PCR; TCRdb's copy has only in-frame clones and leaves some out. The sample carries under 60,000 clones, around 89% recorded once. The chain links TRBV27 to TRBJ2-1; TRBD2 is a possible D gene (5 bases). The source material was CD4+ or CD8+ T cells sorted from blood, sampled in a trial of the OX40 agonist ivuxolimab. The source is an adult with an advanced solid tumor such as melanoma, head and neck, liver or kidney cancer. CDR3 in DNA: TGTGCCAGCAGTCTCTCGGGGGAGCAGTTCTTC. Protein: CASSLSGEQFF.